The 9 T cell receptor beta chains below were found in one sample sequenced in a study of blood T cells in healthy people across ages. A second roughly 6 to 11 cycle PCR used barcoded and J-beta primers. TCRdb fed the 5' RACE reads into MiXCR, producing one record per CDR3 protein. The sample holds about 290,000 distinct CDR3 sequences, roughly a quarter seen once. Sequencing was done on a sample of blood. The receptors shown here come from a woman in her 70s in good health.

V is TRBV7-3 and J is TRBJ2-5, with D hard to call. The CDR3 is 14 residues long. Trimming removed 1 base at V and 4 bases at J, with 10 bases between. The germline V gene has CDR1 SGHTA and CDR2 FQGTGA. CDR3 in DNA: TGTGCCAGCAGCTTAAAAACCACCGTAGAGACCCAGTACTTC. Amino acid sequence: CASSLKTTVETQYF.

This chain links TRBV6-2 or TRBV6-3 with TRBJ1-5, with 7 bases matching TRBD1. Germline assignment: CDR1 MNHEY and CDR2 SVGEGT. The ends lost 8 bases at V and 7 bases at J; junction bases unmatched: 14. The CDR3 covers 15 residues. CDR3 sequence: CASVPQGKGDQPQHF. Here the CDR3 DNA reads TGTGCCAGCGTACCACAGGGGAAAGGTGACCAGCCCCAGCATTTT.

This clonotype has ten or more counts. V is TRBV28 and J is TRBJ1-4; D is ambiguous. From germline, CDR1 is MDHEN and CDR2 SYDVKM. Trimming stripped 2 bases from V and 0 bases from J, with 7 bases between. CDR3 length: 15 amino acids. CDR3: CASSLMGTTNEKLFF. CDR3 sequence (DNA): TGTGCCAGCAGTTTAATGGGGACAACTAATGAAAAACTGTTTTTT.

This clonotype came up a few times. The genes are TRBV10-3 and TRBJ2-7; a possible D gene is TRBD2 (5 bases). Looked up from germline, CDR1 is ENHRY and CDR2 is SYGVKD. The CDR3 loop spans 15 amino acids. V was cut by 0 bases and J by 6 bases, with 15 bases left in between. The CDR3 bases are TGTGCCATCAGTGAGTCGCCGACTACGACGGGCGAGCAGTACTTC. This sequence encodes CAISESPTTTGEQYF.

The chain carries TRBV25-1 and TRBJ2-5, with D perhaps being TRBD1 or TRBD2 (5 bases each). CDR1 and CDR2 from the germline V gene are MGHDK and SYGVNS. Trimming left V 5 bases short and J 2 bases short, with 21 bases between. The CDR3 extends over 17 amino acids. The CDR3 DNA is TGTGCCAGCAGTTCAGGTCGTTTATCGGGACGGCAAGAGACCCAGTACTTC. Translating gives CASSSGRLSGRQETQYF.

V gene TRBV2 combines with J gene TRBJ2-5; 8 bases align to TRBD1. The J call may be incorrect, as the DNA end agrees better with TRBJ2-1. This CDR3 has 13 amino acids. Germline V CDR1 and CDR2: SNHLY, FYNNEI. The DNA for the CDR3 is TGTGCCAGCAGTGAAGAGGGACAGGCTGAGCAGTTCTTC. It yields the protein CASSEEGQAEQFF.

This clonotype turned up a few times. The rearrangement joins TRBV28 to TRBJ1-2, with D unresolved. This CDR3 is 14 amino acids long. Germline-derived CDR1 and CDR2 are MDHEN and SYDVKM. V lost 7 bases to trimming and J lost 2 bases, with 14 bases between them. The CDR3 DNA reads TGTGCCAGCAACTGGGGAATGGCCAACTATGGCTACACCTTC. It is translated as CASNWGMANYGYTF.

This clonotype was counted a few times. The J gene is TRBJ2-5, the V gene TRBV5-1; no clear D gene. The V end was cut by 0 bases, the J end by 5 bases, with 8 bases between. CDR3 length equals 13 residues. The V gene's germline CDR1 is SGHRS and CDR2 YFSETQ. The CDR3 spells CASSLAVRETQYF. In DNA, the CDR3 is TGCGCCAGCAGCTTGGCTGTGCGGGAGACCCAGTACTTC. Combining the CDR3 with reference TRBV5-1 and TRBJ2-5 gives the whole variable domain KAGVTQTPRYLIKTRGQQVTLSCSPISGHRSVSWYQQTPGQGLQFLFEYFSETQRNKGNFPGRFSGRQFSNSRSEMNVSTLELGDSALYLCASSLAVRETQYFGPGTRLLVL.

The chain couples TRBV5-1 to TRBJ1-1; 8 positions match TRBD1. Germline-derived CDR1 and CDR2 are SGHRS and YFSETQ. This CDR3 contains 14 residues. V was pared by 4 bases and J by 11 bases, with 13 bases of the junction left unmatched. CDR3 nucleotide sequence: TGCGCCAGCAGCGGAACGACAGGGGCGGGTACTGCTTTCTTT. Protein: CASSGTTGAGTAFF.